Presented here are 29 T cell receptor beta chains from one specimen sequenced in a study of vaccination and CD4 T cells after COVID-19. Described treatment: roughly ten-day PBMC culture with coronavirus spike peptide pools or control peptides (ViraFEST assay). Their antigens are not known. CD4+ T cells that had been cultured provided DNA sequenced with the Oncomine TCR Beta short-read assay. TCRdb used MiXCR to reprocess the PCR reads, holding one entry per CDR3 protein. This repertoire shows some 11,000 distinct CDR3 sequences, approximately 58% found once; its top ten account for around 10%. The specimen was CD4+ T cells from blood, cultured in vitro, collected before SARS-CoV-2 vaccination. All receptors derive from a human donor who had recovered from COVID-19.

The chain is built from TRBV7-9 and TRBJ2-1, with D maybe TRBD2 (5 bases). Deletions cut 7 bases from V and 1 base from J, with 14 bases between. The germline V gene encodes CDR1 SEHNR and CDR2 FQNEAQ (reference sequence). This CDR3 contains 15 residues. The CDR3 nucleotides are TGTGCCAGCATCCGGGCGGGCAAATCCTACAATGAGCAGTTCTTC. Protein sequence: CASIRAGKSYNEQFF.

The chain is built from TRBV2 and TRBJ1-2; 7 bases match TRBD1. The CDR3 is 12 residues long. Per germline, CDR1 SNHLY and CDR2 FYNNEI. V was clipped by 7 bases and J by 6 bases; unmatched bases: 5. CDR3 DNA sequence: TGTGCCAGCAAACGACAGGGAGATGGCTACACCTTC. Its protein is CASKRQGDGYTF.

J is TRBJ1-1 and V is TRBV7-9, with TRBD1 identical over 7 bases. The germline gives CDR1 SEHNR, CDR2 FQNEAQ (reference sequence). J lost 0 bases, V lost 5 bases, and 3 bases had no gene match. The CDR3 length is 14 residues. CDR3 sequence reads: CASSQDRLNTEAFF. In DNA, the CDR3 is TGTGCCAGCAGCCAGGACAGGCTGAACACTGAAGCTTTCTTT.

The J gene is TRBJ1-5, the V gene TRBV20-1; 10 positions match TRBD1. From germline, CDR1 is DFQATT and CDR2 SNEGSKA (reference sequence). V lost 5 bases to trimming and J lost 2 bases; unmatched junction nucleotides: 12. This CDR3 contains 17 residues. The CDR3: CSADVLAGTGGNQPQHF. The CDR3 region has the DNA TGCAGTGCTGACGTTTTGGCCGGGACAGGGGGCAATCAGCCCCAGCATTTT.

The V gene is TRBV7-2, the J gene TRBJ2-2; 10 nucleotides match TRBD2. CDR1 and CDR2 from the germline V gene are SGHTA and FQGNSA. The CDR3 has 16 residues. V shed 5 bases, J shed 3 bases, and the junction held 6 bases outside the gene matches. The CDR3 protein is CASSPPLAGDTGELFF. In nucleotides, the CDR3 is TGTGCCAGCAGCCCACCCCTAGCGGGAGACACCGGGGAGCTGTTTTTT.

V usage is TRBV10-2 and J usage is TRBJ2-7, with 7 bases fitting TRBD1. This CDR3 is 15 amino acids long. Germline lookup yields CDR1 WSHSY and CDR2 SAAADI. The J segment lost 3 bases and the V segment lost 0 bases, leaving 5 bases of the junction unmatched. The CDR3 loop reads CASSESGTVHYEQYF. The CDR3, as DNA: TGCGCCAGCAGTGAGTCCGGGACAGTTCACTACGAGCAGTACTTC.

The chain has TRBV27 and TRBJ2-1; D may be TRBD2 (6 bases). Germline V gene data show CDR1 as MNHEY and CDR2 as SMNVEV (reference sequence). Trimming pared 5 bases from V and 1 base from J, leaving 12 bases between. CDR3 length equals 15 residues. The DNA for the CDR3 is TGTGCCAGCAGTCAGGGACTGCTTTCCTACAATGAGCAGTTCTTC. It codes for CASSQGLLSYNEQFF.

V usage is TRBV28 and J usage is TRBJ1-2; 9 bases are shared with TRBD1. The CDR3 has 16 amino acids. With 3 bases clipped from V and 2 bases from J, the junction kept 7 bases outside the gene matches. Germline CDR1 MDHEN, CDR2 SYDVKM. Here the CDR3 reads CASSFLGDRGNYGYTF. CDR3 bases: TGTGCCAGCAGTTTTTTGGGCGACAGGGGGAACTATGGCTACACCTTC.

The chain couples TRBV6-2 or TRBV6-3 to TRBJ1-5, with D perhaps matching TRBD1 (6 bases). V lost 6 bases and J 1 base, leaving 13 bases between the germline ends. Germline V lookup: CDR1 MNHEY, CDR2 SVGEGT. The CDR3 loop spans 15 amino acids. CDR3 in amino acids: CASRKTGSSNQPQHF. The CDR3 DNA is TGTGCCAGCAGAAAAACAGGGAGCAGCAATCAGCCCCAGCATTTT.

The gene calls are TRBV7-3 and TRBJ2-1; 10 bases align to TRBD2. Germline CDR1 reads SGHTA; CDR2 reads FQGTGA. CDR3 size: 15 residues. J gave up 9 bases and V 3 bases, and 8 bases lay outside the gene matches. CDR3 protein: CASSFTGTSVREQFF. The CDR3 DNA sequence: TGTGCCAGCAGCTTTACCGGGACTAGCGTCCGTGAGCAGTTCTTC.

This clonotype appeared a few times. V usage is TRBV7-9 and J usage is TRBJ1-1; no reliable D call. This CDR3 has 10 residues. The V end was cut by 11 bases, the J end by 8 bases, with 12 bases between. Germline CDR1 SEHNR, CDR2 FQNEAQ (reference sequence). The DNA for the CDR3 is TGTGCCCTCTGGAAAGACGAAGCTTTCTTT. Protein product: CALWKDEAFF. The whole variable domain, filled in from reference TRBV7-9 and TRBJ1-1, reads DTGVSQNPRHKITKRGQNVTFRCDPISEHNRLYWYRQTLGQGPEFLTYFQNEAQLEKSRLLSDRFSAERPKGSFSTLEIQRTEQGDSAMYLCALWKDEAFFGQGTRLTVV.

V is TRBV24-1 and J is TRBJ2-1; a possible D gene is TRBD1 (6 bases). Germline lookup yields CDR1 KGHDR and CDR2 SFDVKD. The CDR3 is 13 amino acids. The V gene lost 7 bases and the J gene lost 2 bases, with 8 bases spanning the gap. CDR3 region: CATSTGPYNEQFF. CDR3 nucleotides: TGTGCCACCAGCACAGGGCCCTACAATGAGCAGTTCTTC.

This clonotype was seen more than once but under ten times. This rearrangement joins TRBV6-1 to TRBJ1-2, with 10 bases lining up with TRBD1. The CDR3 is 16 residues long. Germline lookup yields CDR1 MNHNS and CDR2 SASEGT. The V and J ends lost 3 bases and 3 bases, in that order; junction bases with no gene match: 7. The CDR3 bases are TGTGCCAGCAGTGACCGACAGGGGGCTCTTTACTATGGCTACACCTTC. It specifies CASSDRQGALYYGYTF.

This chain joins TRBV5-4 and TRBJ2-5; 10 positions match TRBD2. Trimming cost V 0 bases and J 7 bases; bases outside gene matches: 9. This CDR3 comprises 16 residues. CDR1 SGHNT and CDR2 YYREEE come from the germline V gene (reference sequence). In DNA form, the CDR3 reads TGTGCCAGCAGCTTGGTGACTAGCGGGCCATCGAGGACCCAGTACTTC. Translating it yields CASSLVTSGPSRTQYF.

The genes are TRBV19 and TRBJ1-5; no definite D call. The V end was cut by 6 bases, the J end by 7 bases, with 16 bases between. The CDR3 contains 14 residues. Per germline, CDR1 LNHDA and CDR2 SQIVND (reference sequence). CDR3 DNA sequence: TGTGCCAGTAGCAGGCAGGTAAGGAACCAGCCCCAGCATTTT. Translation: CASSRQVRNQPQHF.

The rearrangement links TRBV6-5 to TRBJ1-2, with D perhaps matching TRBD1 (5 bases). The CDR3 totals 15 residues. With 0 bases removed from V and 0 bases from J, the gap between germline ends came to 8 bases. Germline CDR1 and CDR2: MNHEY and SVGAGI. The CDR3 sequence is CASSYSGDPNYGYTF. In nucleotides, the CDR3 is TGTGCCAGCAGTTACTCAGGGGACCCTAACTATGGCTACACCTTC.

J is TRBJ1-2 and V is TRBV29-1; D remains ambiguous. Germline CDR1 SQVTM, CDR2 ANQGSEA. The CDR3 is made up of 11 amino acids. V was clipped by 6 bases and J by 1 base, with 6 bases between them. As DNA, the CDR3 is TGCAGCGTCTCAAGTAACTATGGCTACACCTTC. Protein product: CSVSSNYGYTF.

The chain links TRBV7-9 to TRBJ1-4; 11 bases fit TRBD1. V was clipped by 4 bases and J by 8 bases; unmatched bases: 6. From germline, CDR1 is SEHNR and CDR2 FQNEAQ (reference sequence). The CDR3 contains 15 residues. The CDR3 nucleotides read TGTGCCAGCAGCTCCGGACAGGGGGCGCGGGAAAAACTGTTTTTT. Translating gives CASSSGQGAREKLFF.

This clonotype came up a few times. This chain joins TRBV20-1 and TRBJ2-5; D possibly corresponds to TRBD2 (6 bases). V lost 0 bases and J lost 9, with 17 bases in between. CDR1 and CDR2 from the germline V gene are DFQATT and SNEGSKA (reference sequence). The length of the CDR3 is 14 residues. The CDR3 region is CSARDWRDLRAQYF. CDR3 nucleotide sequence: TGCAGTGCTAGAGATTGGCGGGACCTCCGGGCCCAGTACTTC.

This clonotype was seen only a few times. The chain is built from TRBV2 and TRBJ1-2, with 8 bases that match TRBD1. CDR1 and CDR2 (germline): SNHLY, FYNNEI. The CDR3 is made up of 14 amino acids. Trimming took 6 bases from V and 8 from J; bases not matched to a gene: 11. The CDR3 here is CASSAILTGAGYTF. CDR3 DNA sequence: TGTGCCAGCAGCGCCATACTGACAGGGGCCGGCTACACCTTC.

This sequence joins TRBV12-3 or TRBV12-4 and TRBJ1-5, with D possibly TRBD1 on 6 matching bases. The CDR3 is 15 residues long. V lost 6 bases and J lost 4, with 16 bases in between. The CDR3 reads CASSPTGKENQPQHF. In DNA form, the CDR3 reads TGTGCCAGCAGCCCCACAGGGAAGGAAAATCAGCCCCAGCATTTT.

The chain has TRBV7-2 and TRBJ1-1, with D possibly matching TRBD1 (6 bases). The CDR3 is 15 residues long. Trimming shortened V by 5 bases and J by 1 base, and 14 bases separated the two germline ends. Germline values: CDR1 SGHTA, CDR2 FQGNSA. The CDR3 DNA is TGTGCCAGCAGCCCTAGTGCAGGGGCGAACACTGAAGCTTTCTTT. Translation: CASSPSAGANTEAFF.

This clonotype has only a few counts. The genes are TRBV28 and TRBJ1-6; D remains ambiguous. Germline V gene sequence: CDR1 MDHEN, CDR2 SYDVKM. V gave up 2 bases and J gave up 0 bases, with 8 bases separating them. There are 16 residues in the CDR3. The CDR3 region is CASSLPASSYNSPLHF. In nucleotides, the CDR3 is TGTGCCAGCAGTTTACCTGCGAGCTCCTATAATTCACCCCTCCACTTT.

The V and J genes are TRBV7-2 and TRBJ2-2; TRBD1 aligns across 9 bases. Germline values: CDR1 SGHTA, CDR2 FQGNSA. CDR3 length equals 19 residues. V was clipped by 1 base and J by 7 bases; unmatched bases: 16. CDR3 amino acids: CASSLGFSITGGGIGELFF. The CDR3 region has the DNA TGTGCCAGCAGCTTAGGGTTCTCGATCACAGGGGGCGGTATCGGGGAGCTGTTTTTT.

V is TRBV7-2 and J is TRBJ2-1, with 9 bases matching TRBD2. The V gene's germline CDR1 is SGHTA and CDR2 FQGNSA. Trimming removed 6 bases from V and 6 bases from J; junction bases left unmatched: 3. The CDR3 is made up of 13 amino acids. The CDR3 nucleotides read TGTGCCAGCAGGCCGACTAGCGGCAATGAGCAGTTCTTC. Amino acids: CASRPTSGNEQFF. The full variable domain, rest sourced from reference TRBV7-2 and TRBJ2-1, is GAGVSQSPSNKVTEKGKDVELRCDPISGHTALYWYRQSLGQGLEFLIYFQGNSAPDKSGLPSDRFSAERTGGSVSTLTIQRTQQEDSAVYLCASRPTSGNEQFFGPGTRLTVL.

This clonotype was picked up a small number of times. CDR3 nucleotide sequence: TGTGCCAGCATAAGATTAATGAACACTGAAGCTTTCTTT. This codes for CASIRLMNTEAFF. The rearrangement uses TRBV6-2 or TRBV6-3 and TRBJ1-1; no clear D gene. CDR1 and CDR2 (germline): MNHEY, SVGEGT. The CDR3 contains 13 residues. V was clipped by 7 bases and J by 0 bases, with 9 bases between them.

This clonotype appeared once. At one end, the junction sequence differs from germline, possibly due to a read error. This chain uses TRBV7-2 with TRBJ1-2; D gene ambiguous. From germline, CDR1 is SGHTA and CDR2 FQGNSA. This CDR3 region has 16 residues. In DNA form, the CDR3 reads TGTGCCAGCAGCCCATCGCGTCAGACTTCCAACTATGACTACACCTTC. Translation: CASSPSRQTSNYDYTF.

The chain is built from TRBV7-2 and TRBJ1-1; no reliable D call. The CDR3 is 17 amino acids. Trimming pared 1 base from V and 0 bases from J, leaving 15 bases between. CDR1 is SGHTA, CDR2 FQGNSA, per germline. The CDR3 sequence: CASSLEAGLLLNTEAFF. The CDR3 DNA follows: TGTGCCAGCAGCTTAGAGGCAGGACTTCTATTGAACACTGAAGCTTTCTTT.

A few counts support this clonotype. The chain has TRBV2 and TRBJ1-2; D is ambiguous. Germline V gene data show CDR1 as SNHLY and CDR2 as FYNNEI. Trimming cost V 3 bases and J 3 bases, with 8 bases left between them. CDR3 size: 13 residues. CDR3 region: CASSDGRDYGYTF. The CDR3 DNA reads TGTGCCAGCAGTGATGGTAGGGACTATGGCTACACCTTC.